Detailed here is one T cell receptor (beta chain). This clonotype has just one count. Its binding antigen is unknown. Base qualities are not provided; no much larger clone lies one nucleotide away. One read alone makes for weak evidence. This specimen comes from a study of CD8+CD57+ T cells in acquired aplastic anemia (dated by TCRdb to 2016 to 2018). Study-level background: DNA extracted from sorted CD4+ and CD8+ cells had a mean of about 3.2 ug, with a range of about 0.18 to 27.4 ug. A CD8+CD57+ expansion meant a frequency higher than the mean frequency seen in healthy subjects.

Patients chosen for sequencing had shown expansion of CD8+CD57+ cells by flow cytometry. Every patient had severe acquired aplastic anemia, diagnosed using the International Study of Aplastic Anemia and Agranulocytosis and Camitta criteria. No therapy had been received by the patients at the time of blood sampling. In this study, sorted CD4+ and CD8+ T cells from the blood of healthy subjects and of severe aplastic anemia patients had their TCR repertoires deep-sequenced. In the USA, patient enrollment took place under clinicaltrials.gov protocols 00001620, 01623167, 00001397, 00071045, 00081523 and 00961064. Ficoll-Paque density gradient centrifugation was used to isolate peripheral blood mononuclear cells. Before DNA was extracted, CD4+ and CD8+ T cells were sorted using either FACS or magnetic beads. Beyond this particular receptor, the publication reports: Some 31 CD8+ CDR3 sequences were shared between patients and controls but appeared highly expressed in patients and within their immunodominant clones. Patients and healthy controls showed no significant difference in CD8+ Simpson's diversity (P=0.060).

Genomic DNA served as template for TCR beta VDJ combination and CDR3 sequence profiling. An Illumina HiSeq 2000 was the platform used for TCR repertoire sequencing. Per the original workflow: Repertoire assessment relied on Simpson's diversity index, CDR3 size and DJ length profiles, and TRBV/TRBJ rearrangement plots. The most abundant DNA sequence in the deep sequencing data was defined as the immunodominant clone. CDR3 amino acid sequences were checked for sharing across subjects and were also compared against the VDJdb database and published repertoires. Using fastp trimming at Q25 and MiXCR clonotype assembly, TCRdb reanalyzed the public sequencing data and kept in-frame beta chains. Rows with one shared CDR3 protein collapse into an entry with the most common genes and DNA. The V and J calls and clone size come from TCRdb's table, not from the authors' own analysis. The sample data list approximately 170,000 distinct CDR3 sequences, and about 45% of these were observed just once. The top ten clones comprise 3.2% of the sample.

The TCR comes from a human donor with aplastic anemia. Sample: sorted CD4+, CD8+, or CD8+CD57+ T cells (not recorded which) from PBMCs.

The CDR3 region has the sequence CASSLLGTGDSPLHF. The nucleotide sequence reads as follows: TGTGCCAGCAGCTTGTTAGGGACAGGAGATTCACCCCTCCACTTT. This sequence uses TRBV9 and TRBJ1-6; 8 junctional bases match TRBD1. Germline trimming: 4 bases from V, 8 bases from J; junction bases outside gene matches: 8. Including cysteine and phenylalanine, the CDR3 has 15 amino acids. The read is trimmed to its CDR3 DNA, 45 bases read in frame from base 1. CDR1 and CDR2, looked up from the germline V gene, are SGDLS and YYNGEE.